Presented here are 6 T cell receptor beta chains from one specimen sequenced in a study of blood T cell repertoires in COVID-19. TCRdb's table, derived via immunoSEQ multiplex PCR, lists solely in-frame clones and lacks some. The profile shows 300,000 or so clones, approximately 83% of them singletons. Sequencing was done on a sample of PBMCs or T cells enriched from blood (not recorded which). The receptors come from a woman aged 40 to 50 with acute COVID-19.

This chain uses TRBV27 with TRBJ2-3, with 10 bases that match TRBD2. The CDR3 sequence is 15 residues long. Losses at the gene ends were 6 bases for V and 4 bases for J; bases not matched to a gene: 7. Germline V gives CDR1 MNHEY, CDR2 SMNVEV (reference sequence). This CDR3 reads CASRTAGGGADTQYF. The CDR3 DNA follows: TGTGCCAGCAGGACAGCGGGAGGGGGGGCAGATACGCAGTATTTT.

The V call is TRBV5-6, the J call TRBJ1-4, with TRBD1 matching 7 bases. The CDR3 is 16 residues long. In germline, CDR1 is SGHDT, CDR2 YYEEEE. Trimming took 3 bases from V and 0 from J; bases not matched to a gene: 5. The CDR3 sequence is CASSWGQSTTNEKLFF. CDR3 in DNA: TGTGCCAGCAGCTGGGGACAGTCGACAACTAATGAAAAACTGTTTTTT. Full variable domain (rest looked up from reference TRBV5-6 and TRBJ1-4): DAGVTQSPTHLIKTRGQQVTLRCSPKSGHDTVSWYQQALGQGPQFIFQYYEEEERQRGNFPDRFSGHQFPNYSSELNVNALLLGDSALYLCASSWGQSTTNEKLFFGSGTQLSVL.

CDR3 DNA sequence: TGTGCCACCGCCGGGACAGGCTTAAAAGAGACCCAGTACTTC. Protein product: CATAGTGLKETQYF. V usage is TRBV6-5 and J usage is TRBJ2-5; the match to TRBD1 covers 8 bases. CDR1 and CDR2 from the germline V gene are MNHEY and SVGAGI. The V segment lost 10 bases and the J segment 3 bases; nucleotides outside the gene matches: 10. The CDR3 extends over 14 amino acids.

The V and J genes are TRBV7-8 and TRBJ2-1, with 11 bases aligning to TRBD2. The CDR3 consists of 19 residues. J was trimmed by 3 bases and V by 1 base; bases with no gene match: 11. CDR1 and CDR2 from the germline V gene are SGHVS and FQNEAQ. The DNA for the CDR3 is TGTGCCAGCAGCTTAGTGCACCACTCCGGGACTAGCGGCTACAATGAGCAGTTCTTC. Protein: CASSLVHHSGTSGYNEQFF.

This clone showed up just once. The rearrangement joins TRBV28 to TRBJ2-1; maybe TRBD1 (6 bases). The germline V and J ends were trimmed by 7 bases and 1 base, with 14 bases remaining between them. CDR3 size: 15 residues. Germline V gene lookup returns CDR1 MDHEN and CDR2 SYDVKM. The CDR3 coding sequence is TGTGCCAGCACCCCTTGGCAGGGGTCCTACAATGAGCAGTTCTTC. Amino acids: CASTPWQGSYNEQFF.

V and J are TRBV5-4 and TRBJ2-5; TRBD1 matches 12 bases. The CDR3 spans 17 residues. The V and J ends lost 1 base and 4 bases, in that order; junction bases with no gene match: 8. Germline V gene lookup returns CDR1 SGHNT and CDR2 YYREEE (reference sequence). The DNA of the CDR3 is TGTGCCAGCAGCTTGAGGGGACAGGGGGCACTGGGAGAGACCCAGTACTTC. Protein: CASSLRGQGALGETQYF.